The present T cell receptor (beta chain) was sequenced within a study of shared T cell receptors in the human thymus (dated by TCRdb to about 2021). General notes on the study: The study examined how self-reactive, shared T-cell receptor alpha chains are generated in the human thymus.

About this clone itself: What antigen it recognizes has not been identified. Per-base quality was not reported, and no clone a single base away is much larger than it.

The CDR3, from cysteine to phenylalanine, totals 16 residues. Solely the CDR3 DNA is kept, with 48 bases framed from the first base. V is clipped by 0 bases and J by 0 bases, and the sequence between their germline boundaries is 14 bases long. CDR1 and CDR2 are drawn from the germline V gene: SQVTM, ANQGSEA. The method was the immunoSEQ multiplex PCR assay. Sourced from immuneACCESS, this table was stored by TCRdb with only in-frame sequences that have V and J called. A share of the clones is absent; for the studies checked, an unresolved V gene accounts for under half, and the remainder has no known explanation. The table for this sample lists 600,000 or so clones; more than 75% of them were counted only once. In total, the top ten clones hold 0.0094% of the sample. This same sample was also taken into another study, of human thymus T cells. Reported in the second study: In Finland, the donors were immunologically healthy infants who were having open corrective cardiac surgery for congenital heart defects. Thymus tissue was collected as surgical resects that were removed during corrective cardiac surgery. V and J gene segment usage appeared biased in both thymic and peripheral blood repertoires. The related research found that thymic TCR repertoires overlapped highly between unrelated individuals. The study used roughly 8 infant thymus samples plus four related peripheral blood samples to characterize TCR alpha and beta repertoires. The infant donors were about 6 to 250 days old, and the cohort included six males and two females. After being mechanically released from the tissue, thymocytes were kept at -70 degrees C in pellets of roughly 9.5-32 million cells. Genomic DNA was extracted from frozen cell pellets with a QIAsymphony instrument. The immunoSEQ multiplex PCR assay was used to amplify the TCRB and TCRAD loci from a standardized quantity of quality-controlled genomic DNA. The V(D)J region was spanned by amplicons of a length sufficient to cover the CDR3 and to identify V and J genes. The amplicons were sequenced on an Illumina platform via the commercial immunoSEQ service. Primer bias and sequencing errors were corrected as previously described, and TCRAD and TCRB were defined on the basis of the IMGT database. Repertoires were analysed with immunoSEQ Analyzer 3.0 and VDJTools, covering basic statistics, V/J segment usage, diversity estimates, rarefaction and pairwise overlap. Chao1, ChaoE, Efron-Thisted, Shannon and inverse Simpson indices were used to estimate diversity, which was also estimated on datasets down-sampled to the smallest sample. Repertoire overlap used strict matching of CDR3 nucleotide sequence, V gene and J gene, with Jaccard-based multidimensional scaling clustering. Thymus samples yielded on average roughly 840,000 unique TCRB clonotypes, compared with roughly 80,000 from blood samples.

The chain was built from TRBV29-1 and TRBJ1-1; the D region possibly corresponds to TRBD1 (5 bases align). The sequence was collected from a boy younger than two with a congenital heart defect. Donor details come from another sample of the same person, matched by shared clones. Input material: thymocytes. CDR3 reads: CSVEDFYTGLNTEAFF. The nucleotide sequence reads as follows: TGCAGCGTTGAAGATTTCTATACAGGCCTGAACACTGAAGCTTTCTTT. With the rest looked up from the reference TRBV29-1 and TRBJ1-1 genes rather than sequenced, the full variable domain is SAVISQKPSRDICQRGTSLTIQCQVDSQVTMMFWYRQQPGQSLTLIATANQGSEATYESGFVIDKFPISRPNLTFSTLTVSNMSPEDSSIYLCSVEDFYTGLNTEAFFGQGTRLTVV.